This T cell receptor (beta chain) was identified during a study of shared clonotypes between healthy human individuals (TCRdb year 2020). In terms of the full investigation: Two women and three men aged 18 to 49 years were included in the cohort. Different laboratories and diverse techniques were used to prepare libraries and sequence TCR repertoires, to increase sequencing depth and limit assay-specific biases. Between about 0.9 and 9 billion PBMCs per donor were obtained by leukapheresis. To estimate repertoire size and how much clonotypes are shared between individuals, the study performed deep sequencing of blood TCR repertoires from 4 to 6 healthy adults. Per donor, three plates each were used for CD4 naive and CD4 memory, two for CD8 naive, and one for CD8 memory.

The donors were healthy, HIV-negative adults with no recently reported acute infections or vaccinations. Every donor was a Caucasian adult living in Nashville, Tennessee, USA. Magnetic negative selection was used to enrich CD4+ T cells, after which naive cells were positively selected on CD45RA and the negative fraction became the memory subset. After blood collection by leukapheresis, PBMCs were isolated using Ficoll-Histopaque density gradient centrifugation and then cryopreserved in the vapor phase of liquid nitrogen. Analytical flow cytometry was used to check the purity and quantity of each magnetically sorted T cell population. From each sorted fraction, genomic DNA was isolated and quantified by UV absorbance on a Nanodrop 2000c. Including cysteine and phenylalanine, the CDR3 has 18 amino acids. The CDR3 DNA has 54 bases and is translated from base 1. V was cut back by 5 bases and J by 7 bases, leaving a gap of 29 bases between them. As encoded in the germline V gene, CDR1 is MDHEN while CDR2 is SYDVKM.

General findings and caveats noted by the study authors: Based on pairwise subsampling, the degree of clonotype sharing among donors was expected to be affected by sequencing depth. Larger estimated clonotype richness was generally found for naive subsets than for memory subsets. Rarefaction of sorted-subset datasets indicated incomplete sequencing despite the large sequencing depth. Because the study included a small number of donors, the genetic and exposure-history diversity represented was limited. Sampling was restricted to blood, and TCR repertoires in tissue are likely to differ from TCR repertoires in blood. Higher generation probabilities were observed for clonotypes shared by all four sorted-subset donors than for non-shared clonotypes. Roughly 5% of naive CD4, 3.5% of naive CD8, approximately 2.2% of memory CD4, and less than 0.45% of memory CD8 clonotypes were shared across a few donors.

Remarks on this clone: Its antigen is still unknown. Base qualities are not at hand, and no much larger clone is one base apart.

Using the deep immunoSEQ assay, TCR CDR3 regions were amplified from genomic DNA by multiplex PCR. Genomic DNA extracted from each cell subset was distributed evenly over all wells of several immunoSEQ 96-well plates, and each plate served as one replicate. Each replicate PCR for sorted subsets received about 210 ng genomic DNA, equal to roughly 30,000 T cell genomes. The purified libraries were quantified using a Qubit 3.0 fluorometer, sized with a Bioanalyzer 2100, and then quantified again using the KAPA Library Quantification kit. Every immunoSEQ 96-well plate was sequenced on a separate single-read 150-cycle Illumina NextSeq 550 flow cell. The paper's processing steps were these. Because the immunoSEQ output included only junctional sequences and no quality scores, the filtering could not be the same as the filtering used for full-length reads. To assign V/J genes and CDR3, sequences were annotated against IMGT germline references using PyIR, a Python wrapper for IgBLAST v1.9. Reads with weak V/J assignments (E-value above 1e-6), missing CDR3, stop codons, out-of-frame junctions, or ambiguous translated residues were removed. A V3J clonotype was defined by an identical inferred V gene, J gene, and CDR3 amino acid sequence. Percentage overlap between repertoires was computed as shared unique clonotypes divided by the size of the smaller repertoire. RTK rarefaction, the Chao1 estimator, and Recon v2.1 estimates of unobserved clonotypes were used to assess repertoire richness. OLGA was used to compute generation probabilities for all TCRbeta clonotypes that the gDNA method yielded from four donors. The clones in this table, taken by TCRdb from immuneACCESS, are in-frame only. Not every clone is retained; where verified, under half of the shortfall comes from an unresolved V gene, and the cause of the rest is unknown. From that table come the V and J calls and clone size; the DNA was used to work out D and trimming. This sample lists over a million clones; over 95% were detected once. The biggest ten clones account for approximately 1.1% of the sample.

This TCR was sampled from a man aged 25-45 years in good health. Sequencing was performed on naive CD4+ T cells sorted from blood. This sample's cell subset or site label indicates: CD45RA+ positively selected. This receptor chain uses TRBV28 and TRBJ2-5; the D gene is possibly TRBD1, with 6 bases matching. For the CDR3, the sequence is CASSNLPHNTRGSSTQYF. The DNA sequence follows: TGTGCCAGCAGTAACCTACCGCATAACACAAGGGGGTCATCGACCCAGTACTTC.